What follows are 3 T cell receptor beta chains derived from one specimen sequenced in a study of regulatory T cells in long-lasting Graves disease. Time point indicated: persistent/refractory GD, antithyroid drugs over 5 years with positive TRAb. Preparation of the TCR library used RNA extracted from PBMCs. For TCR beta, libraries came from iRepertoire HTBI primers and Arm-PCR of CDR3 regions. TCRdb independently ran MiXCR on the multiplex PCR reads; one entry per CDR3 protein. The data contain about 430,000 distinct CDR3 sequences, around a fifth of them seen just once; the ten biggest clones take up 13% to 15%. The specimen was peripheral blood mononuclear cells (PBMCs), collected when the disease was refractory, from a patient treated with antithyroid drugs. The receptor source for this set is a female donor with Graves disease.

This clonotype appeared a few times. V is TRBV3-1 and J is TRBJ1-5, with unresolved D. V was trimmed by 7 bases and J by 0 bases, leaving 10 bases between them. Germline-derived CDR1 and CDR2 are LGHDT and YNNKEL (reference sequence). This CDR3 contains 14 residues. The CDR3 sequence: CASMVGNSNQPQHF. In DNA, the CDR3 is TGTGCCAGCATGGTGGGAAATAGCAATCAGCCCCAGCATTTT.

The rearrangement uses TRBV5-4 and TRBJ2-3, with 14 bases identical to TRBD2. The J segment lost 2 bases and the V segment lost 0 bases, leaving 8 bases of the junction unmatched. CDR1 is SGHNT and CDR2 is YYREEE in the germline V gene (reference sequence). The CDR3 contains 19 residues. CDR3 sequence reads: CASSLATSGRGSATDTQYF. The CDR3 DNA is TGTGCCAGCAGCTTGGCGACTAGCGGGAGGGGCTCGGCCACAGATACGCAGTATTTT.

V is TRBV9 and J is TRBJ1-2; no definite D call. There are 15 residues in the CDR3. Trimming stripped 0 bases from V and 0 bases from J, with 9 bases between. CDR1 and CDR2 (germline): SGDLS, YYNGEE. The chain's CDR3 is CASSVEELPNYGYTF. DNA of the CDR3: TGTGCCAGCAGCGTAGAAGAACTACCTAACTATGGCTACACCTTC.